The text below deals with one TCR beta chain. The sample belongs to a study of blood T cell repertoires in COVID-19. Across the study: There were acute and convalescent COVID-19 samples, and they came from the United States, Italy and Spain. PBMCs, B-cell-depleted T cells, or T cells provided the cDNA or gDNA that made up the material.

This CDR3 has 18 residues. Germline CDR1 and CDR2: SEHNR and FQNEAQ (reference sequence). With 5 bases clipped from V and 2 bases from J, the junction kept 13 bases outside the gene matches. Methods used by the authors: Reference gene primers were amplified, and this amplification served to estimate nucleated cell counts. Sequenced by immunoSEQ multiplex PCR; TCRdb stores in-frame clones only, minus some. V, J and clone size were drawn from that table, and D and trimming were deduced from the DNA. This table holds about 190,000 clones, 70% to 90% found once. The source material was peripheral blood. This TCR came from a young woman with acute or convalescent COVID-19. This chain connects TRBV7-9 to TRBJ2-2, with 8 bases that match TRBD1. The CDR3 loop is CASSLRAAGTGNTGELFF. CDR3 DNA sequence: TGTGCCAGCAGCCTTAGGGCTGCCGGGACAGGAAACACCGGGGAGCTGTTTTTT.